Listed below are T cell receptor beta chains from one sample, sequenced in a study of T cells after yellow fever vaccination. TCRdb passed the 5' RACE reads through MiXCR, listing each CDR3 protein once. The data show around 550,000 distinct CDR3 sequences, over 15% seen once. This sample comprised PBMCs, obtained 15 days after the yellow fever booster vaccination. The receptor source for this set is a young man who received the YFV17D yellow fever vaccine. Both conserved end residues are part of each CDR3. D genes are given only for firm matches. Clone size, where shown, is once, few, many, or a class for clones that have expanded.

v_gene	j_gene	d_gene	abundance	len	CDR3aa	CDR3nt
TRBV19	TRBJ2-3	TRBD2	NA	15	CASRTKTSGRDTQYF	TGTGCCAGTAGGACCAAGACTAGCGGACGGGATACGCAGTATTTT
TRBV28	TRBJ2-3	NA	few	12	CASSHPKDTQYF	TGTGCCAGCAGTCACCCAAAAGATACGCAGTATTTT
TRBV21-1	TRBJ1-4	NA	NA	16	CASRIGTDTTNEKLFF	TGTGCCAGCAGGATCGGGACTGATACAACTAATGAAAAACTGTTTTTT
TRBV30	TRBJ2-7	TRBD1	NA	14	CAWTQGQLSYEQYF	TGTGCCTGGACTCAGGGACAGCTCTCCTACGAGCAGTACTTC
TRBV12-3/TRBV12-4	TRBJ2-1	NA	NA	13	CASSLDGFNEQFF	TGTGCCAGCAGTTTGGACGGCTTCAATGAGCAGTTCTTC
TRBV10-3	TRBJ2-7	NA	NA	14	CAISEGLATYEQYF	TGTGCCATCAGTGAGGGGTTAGCCACCTACGAGCAGTACTTC
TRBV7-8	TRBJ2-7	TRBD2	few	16	CASSLGGSGTRYEQYF	TGTGCCAGCAGCTTAGGGGGTAGCGGGACCCGCTACGAGCAGTACTTC
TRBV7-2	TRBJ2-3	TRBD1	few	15	CASSLWGQSTDTQYF	TGTGCCAGCAGCCTGTGGGGACAGTCCACAGATACGCAGTATTTT
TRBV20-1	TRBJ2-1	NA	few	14	CSAAPRDPYNEQFF	TGCAGTGCTGCGCCCAGGGACCCCTACAATGAGCAGTTCTTC
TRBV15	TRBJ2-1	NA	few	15	CATSRDRARGYEQFF	TGTGCCACCAGCAGAGATAGGGCCCGAGGGTATGAGCAGTTCTTC
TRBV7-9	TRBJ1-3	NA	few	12	CASNSEGYTIYF	TGTGCCAGCAATTCCGAGGGTTACACCATATATTTT